This is a list of T cell receptor beta chains from one sample in a study of T cell changes during pregnancy in multiple sclerosis. Clones were read by immunoSEQ multiplex PCR, and TCRdb kept only the in-frame ones, dropping some. The repertoire holds approximately 23,000 clones, with 80% to 90% as singletons. Sequences were derived from CD8+ T cells from peripheral blood mononuclear cells, sampled in the first trimester of pregnancy. The receptors originated from a female donor with multiple sclerosis, enrolled in a pregnancy study. Each CDR3 is given with its conserved first and last residue. A D gene is named only where the DNA matches it firmly. Clone size is stated in some rows and not others, as once, few, many or a class when expanded.

V: TRBV4-1
J: TRBJ1-3
D: .
size: .
CDR3: CASSSFSDSSGNTIYF
DNA: TGCGCCAGCAGCAGCTTTTCGGACAGCTCTGGAAACACCATATATTTT

V: TRBV18
J: TRBJ2-1
D: TRBD2
size: .
CDR3: CASSPNYLAGDHEQFF
DNA: TGTGCCAGCTCACCGAATTATCTAGCGGGAGATCATGAGCAGTTCTTC

V: TRBV4-1
J: TRBJ2-7
D: TRBD2
size: .
CDR3: CASSQELLRELGSYEQYF
DNA: TGCGCCAGCAGCCAAGAGTTGTTGCGGGAGTTAGGGTCCTACGAGCAGTACTTC

V: TRBV19
J: TRBJ1-1
D: .
size: .
CDR3: CASSRTDLMNTEAFF
DNA: TGTGCCAGTAGCCGGACAGACCTTATGAACACTGAAGCTTTCTTT

V: TRBV7-6
J: TRBJ2-5
D: .
size: .
CDR3: CASSLDVEGETQYF
DNA: TGTGCCAGCAGCTTAGATGTGGAGGGAGAGACCCAGTACTTC

V: TRBV13
J: TRBJ2-1
D: TRBD2
size: once
CDR3: CASSRGLAGVNEQFF
DNA: TGTGCCAGCAGCCGCGGACTAGCGGGAGTGAACGAGCAGTTCTTC

V: TRBV18
J: TRBJ2-5
D: .
size: .
CDR3: CASSPLSTELLETQYF
DNA: TGTGCCAGCTCACCTTTATCCACAGAACTGTTGGAGACCCAGTACTTC

V: TRBV23-1
J: TRBJ1-2
D: .
size: .
CDR3: CASSQSRLTGSHYGYTF
DNA: TGCGCCAGCAGTCAATCGCGGTTAACAGGTTCTCACTATGGCTACACCTTC

V: TRBV19
J: TRBJ1-5
D: TRBD1
size: .
CDR3: CASSPRTGLQPQHF
DNA: TGTGCCAGTAGTCCGAGGACAGGGCTTCAGCCCCAGCATTTT

V: TRBV7-9
J: TRBJ1-4
D: TRBD1
size: .
CDR3: CASSLGPQGAANEKLFF
DNA: TGTGCCAGCAGCTTAGGGCCCCAGGGGGCCGCTAATGAAAAACTGTTTTTT

V: TRBV7-3
J: TRBJ2-1
D: .
size: .
CDR3: CASSYLSGVNNEQFF
DNA: TGTGCCAGCAGTTACTTGTCAGGGGTGAACAATGAGCAGTTCTTC

V: TRBV4-2
J: TRBJ2-1
D: .
size: .
CDR3: CASSQDPGGSYNEQFF
DNA: TGTGCCAGCAGCCAAGATCCTGGTGGGAGCTACAATGAGCAGTTCTTC

V: TRBV19
J: TRBJ2-7
D: TRBD2
size: .
CDR3: CASSSSGISYEQYF
DNA: TGTGCCAGTAGTTCTAGCGGGATCTCCTACGAGCAGTACTTC

V: TRBV6-4
J: TRBJ2-6
D: TRBD1
size: .
CDR3: CATGQGGSGANVLTF
DNA: TGTGCCACCGGACAGGGGGGGTCTGGGGCCAACGTCCTGACTTTC

V: TRBV5-1
J: TRBJ2-7
D: TRBD2
size: .
CDR3: CASSRGLADYEQYF
DNA: TGCGCCAGCAGCCGCGGACTAGCGGACTACGAGCAGTACTTC

V: TRBV18
J: TRBJ2-3
D: TRBD2
size: .
CDR3: CASSPFREALKDTQYF
DNA: TGTGCCAGCTCACCCTTCCGGGAGGCCCTTAAGGATACGCAGTATTTT

V: TRBV27
J: TRBJ2-7
D: .
size: .
CDR3: CASGDLRSAEQYF
DNA: TGTGCCAGTGGGGACTTAAGGAGCGCCGAGCAGTACTTC

V: TRBV16
J: TRBJ1-5
D: TRBD1
size: .
CDR3: CASSPGQGVQPQHF
DNA: TGTGCCAGCAGTCCGGGACAGGGGGTTCAGCCCCAGCATTTT

V: TRBV6-5
J: TRBJ2-1
D: .
size: .
CDR3: CASRTGTYDNEQFF
DNA: TGTGCCAGCAGGACCGGGACATATGACAATGAGCAGTTCTTC

V: TRBV5-4
J: TRBJ1-1
D: TRBD1
size: .
CDR3: CASSWSRTGGETEAFF
DNA: TGTGCCAGCAGCTGGTCTCGGACAGGGGGCGAAACTGAAGCTTTCTTT

V: TRBV15
J: TRBJ1-2
D: TRBD1
size: .
CDR3: CATSRVPGQNYGYTF
DNA: TGTGCCACCAGCAGGGTTCCGGGACAGAACTATGGCTACACCTTC

V: TRBV27
J: TRBJ2-7
D: TRBD2
size: .
CDR3: CASSLGTSGNEQYF
DNA: TGTGCCAGCAGTTTAGGTACTAGCGGGAATGAGCAGTACTTC

V: TRBV19
J: TRBJ2-7
D: .
size: .
CDR3: CASSTRLVGPYEQYF
DNA: TGTGCCAGTAGTACGCGACTAGTGGGCCCCTACGAGCAGTACTTC

V: TRBV6-6
J: TRBJ1-2
D: .
size: .
CDR3: CASRTGQGNYGYTF
DNA: TGTGCCAGCAGAACAGGGCAGGGAAACTATGGCTACACCTTC

V: TRBV5-1
J: TRBJ1-4
D: TRBD1
size: .
CDR3: CASSSSGTGGSRLFF
DNA: TGCGCCAGCAGCTCTTCCGGGACAGGGGGCTCGAGGCTGTTTTTT

V: TRBV30
J: TRBJ1-2
D: .
size: .
CDR3: CAWFPYGRDHYGYTF
DNA: TGTGCCTGGTTCCCGTACGGGAGGGACCACTATGGCTACACCTTC

V: TRBV27
J: TRBJ2-7
D: .
size: .
CDR3: CASRGPSLYEQYF
DNA: TGTGCCAGCAGAGGACCTAGCCTCTACGAGCAGTACTTC

V: TRBV28
J: TRBJ2-2
D: TRBD2
size: .
CDR3: CASSPREGPSGELFF
DNA: TGTGCCAGCAGCCCTCGGGAGGGCCCCTCCGGGGAGCTGTTTTTT

V: TRBV15
J: TRBJ2-1
D: TRBD1
size: few
CDR3: CATRLGTGDYNEQFF
DNA: TGTGCCACCAGACTCGGGACAGGGGATTACAATGAGCAGTTCTTC

V: TRBV5-4
J: TRBJ2-7
D: TRBD1
size: .
CDR3: CASSSRDSLDEQYF
DNA: TGTGCCAGCAGCTCCCGGGACAGCCTCGACGAGCAGTACTTC

V: TRBV7-3
J: TRBJ2-7
D: TRBD2
size: medium-sized
CDR3: CASSLTSGISYEQYF
DNA: TGTGCCAGCAGCTTGACTAGCGGAATCTCCTACGAGCAGTACTTC

V: TRBV5-6
J: TRBJ2-2
D: .
size: once
CDR3: CASSLILSRFNTGELFF
DNA: TGTGCCAGCAGCTTAATTTTGTCCAGGTTTAACACCGGGGAGCTGTTTTTT

V: TRBV27
J: TRBJ1-2
D: TRBD1
size: .
CDR3: CASSPQTGHYGYTF
DNA: TGTGCCAGCAGTCCGCAGACAGGGCACTATGGCTACACCTTC

V: TRBV4-2
J: TRBJ2-1
D: TRBD2
size: .
CDR3: CASSQLAGVYNEQFF
DNA: TGTGCCAGCAGCCAACTAGCGGGAGTTTACAATGAGCAGTTCTTC

V: TRBV9
J: TRBJ2-3
D: TRBD2
size: .
CDR3: CASSVAGTSADTQYF
DNA: TGTGCCAGCAGCGTAGCGGGGACTAGCGCAGATACGCAGTATTTT

V: TRBV4-2
J: TRBJ2-7
D: .
size: once
CDR3: CASSQDITFGSLSYEQYF
DNA: TGTGCCAGCAGCCAAGATATCACCTTCGGGAGTCTGTCCTACGAGCAGTACTTC

V: TRBV11-3
J: TRBJ2-1
D: .
size: .
CDR3: CASSLDPPGIADNEQFF
DNA: TGTGCCAGCAGCTTAGATCCGCCCGGGATAGCAGATAATGAGCAGTTCTTC

V: TRBV27
J: TRBJ2-3
D: .
size: .
CDR3: CASSPGTDTQYF
DNA: TGTGCCAGCAGTCCTGGCACAGATACGCAGTATTTT

V: TRBV30
J: TRBJ2-1
D: .
size: .
CDR3: CAWSDSFGLDEQFF
DNA: TGTGCCTGGAGTGACTCCTTCGGTCTCGATGAGCAGTTCTTC

V: TRBV27
J: TRBJ2-1
D: TRBD2
size: .
CDR3: CASSSSGGYNEQFF
DNA: TGTGCCAGCAGTTCTAGCGGGGGATACAATGAGCAGTTCTTC

V: TRBV15
J: TRBJ1-4
D: .
size: .
CDR3: CATSRARDFNEKLFF
DNA: TGTGCCACCAGCAGAGCACGCGATTTTAATGAAAAACTGTTTTTT

V: TRBV5-6
J: TRBJ2-7
D: .
size: .
CDR3: CASRQGPYEQYF
DNA: TGTGCCAGCAGGCAGGGCCCCTACGAGCAGTACTTC

V: TRBV5-6
J: TRBJ1-2
D: TRBD1
size: .
CDR3: CASSSRTGTYGYTF
DNA: TGTGCCAGCAGCTCCAGGACAGGGACATATGGCTACACCTTC

V: TRBV4-3
J: TRBJ1-2
D: TRBD1
size: .
CDR3: CASSVPGGDGYTF
DNA: TGCGCCAGCAGCGTCCCAGGGGGCGACGGCTACACCTTC